The clone carrying this T cell receptor beta chain was observed a few times. This entry comes from a study of beta chain features in type 1 diabetes. J was trimmed by 0 bases and V by 6 bases; bases with no gene match: 8. Germline V gives CDR1 LNHDA, CDR2 SQIVND (reference sequence). The CDR3 is made up of 17 amino acids. Sorting of CD4+ naive, central memory, regulatory and stem cell-like memory cells was performed via CD45RO/CCR7/CD25/CD127/CD95/CD27. TCRB transcripts that were expressed got sequenced, as all of the isolated RNA had been reverse transcribed. The table came from immunoSEQ multiplex PCR; TCRdb's copy has only in-frame clones and leaves some out. Counted here are 860,000 or so clones, under 20% occurring once; the ten biggest clones make up about 0.02%.

The chain links TRBV19 to TRBJ2-6, with TRBD2 matching over 7 bases. The clonotype originates from a woman under 30 in good health. The specimen was naive CD4+ T cells from blood. The CDR3 nucleotides are TGTGCCAGTAGCCCCCCGGGAGGCAGCTCTGGGGCCAACGTCCTGACTTTC. It translates to CASSPPGGSSGANVLTF.